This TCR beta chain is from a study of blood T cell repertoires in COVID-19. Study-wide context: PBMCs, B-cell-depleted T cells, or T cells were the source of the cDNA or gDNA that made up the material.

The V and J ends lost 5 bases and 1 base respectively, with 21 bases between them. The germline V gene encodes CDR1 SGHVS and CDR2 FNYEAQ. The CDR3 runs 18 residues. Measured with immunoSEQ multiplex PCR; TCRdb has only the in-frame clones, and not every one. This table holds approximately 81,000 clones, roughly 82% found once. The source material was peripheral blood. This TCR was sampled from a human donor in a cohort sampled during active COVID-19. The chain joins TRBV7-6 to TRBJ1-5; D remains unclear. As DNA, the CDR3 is TGTGCCAGCAGCGAGGAACGGGAAGGGTATTTCAGCAATCAGCCCCAGCATTTT. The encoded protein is CASSEEREGYFSNQPQHF.